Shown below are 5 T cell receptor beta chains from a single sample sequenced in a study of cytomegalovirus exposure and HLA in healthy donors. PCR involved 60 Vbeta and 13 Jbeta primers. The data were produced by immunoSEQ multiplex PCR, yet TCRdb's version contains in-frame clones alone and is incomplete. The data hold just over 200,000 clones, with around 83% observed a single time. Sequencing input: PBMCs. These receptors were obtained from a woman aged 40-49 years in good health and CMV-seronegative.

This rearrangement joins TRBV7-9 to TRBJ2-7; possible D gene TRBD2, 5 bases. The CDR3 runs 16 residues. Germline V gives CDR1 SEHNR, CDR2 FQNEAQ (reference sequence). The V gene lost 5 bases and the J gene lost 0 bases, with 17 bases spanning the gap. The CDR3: CASSGKSSGYSYEQYF. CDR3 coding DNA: TGTGCCAGCAGCGGGAAGAGCAGCGGATACTCCTACGAGCAGTACTTC.

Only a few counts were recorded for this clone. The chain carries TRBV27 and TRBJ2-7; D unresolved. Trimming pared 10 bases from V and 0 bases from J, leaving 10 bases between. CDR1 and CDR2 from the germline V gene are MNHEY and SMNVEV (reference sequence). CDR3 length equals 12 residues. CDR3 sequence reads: CATLPSSYEQYF. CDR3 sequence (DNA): TGTGCCACCCTACCTAGCTCCTACGAGCAGTACTTC.

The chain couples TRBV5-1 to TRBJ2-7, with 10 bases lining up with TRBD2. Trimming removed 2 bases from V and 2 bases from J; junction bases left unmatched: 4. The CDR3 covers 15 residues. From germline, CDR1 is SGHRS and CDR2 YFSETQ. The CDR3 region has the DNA TGCGCCAGCAGCTTTATAGCGGGAGGCGCCTACGAGCAGTACTTC. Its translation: CASSFIAGGAYEQYF. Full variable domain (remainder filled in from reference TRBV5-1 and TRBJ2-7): KAGVTQTPRYLIKTRGQQVTLSCSPISGHRSVSWYQQTPGQGLQFLFEYFSETQRNKGNFPGRFSGRQFSNSRSEMNVSTLELGDSALYLCASSFIAGGAYEQYFGPGTRLTVT.

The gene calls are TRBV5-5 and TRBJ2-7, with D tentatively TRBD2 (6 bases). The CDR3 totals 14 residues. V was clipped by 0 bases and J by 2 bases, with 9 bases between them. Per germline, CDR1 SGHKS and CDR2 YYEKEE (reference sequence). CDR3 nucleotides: TGTGCCAGCAGCTTGGTGGCGGGGACCTACGAGCAGTACTTC. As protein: CASSLVAGTYEQYF.

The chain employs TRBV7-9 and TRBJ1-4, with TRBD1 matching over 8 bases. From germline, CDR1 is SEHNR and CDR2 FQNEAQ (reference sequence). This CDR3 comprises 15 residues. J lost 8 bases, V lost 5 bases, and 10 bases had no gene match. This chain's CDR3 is CASSPDPTGAEKLFF. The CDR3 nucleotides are TGTGCCAGCAGCCCCGACCCGACAGGGGCCGAAAAACTGTTTTTT.